The 14 T cell receptor beta chains below come from one sample, sequenced in a study of T cells in Graves' hyperthyroidism and ophthalmopathy. RNA transcripts yielded amplified TCR beta CDR3 regions. The TCR CDR3 was amplified in a first-round RT-PCR using the HTBI primer set. TCRdb ran MiXCR on the multiplex PCR reads and lists one entry per CDR3 protein. Of a few hundred thousand distinct CDR3 sequences in the sample, roughly 15% were seen once. The specimen was blood. The receptors come from a woman in her 30s with Graves' ophthalmopathy.

This clonotype turned up a few times. The chain combines TRBV6-5 with TRBJ2-1, with no clear D. V was shortened by 1 base and J by 7 bases, with 14 bases between the two germline ends. From germline, CDR1 is MNHEY and CDR2 SVGAGI. This CDR3 contains 15 residues. In DNA form, the CDR3 reads TGTGCCAGCAGTTACTTCGCACAGTCTGGAAATGAGCAGTTCTTC. This gives the protein CASSYFAQSGNEQFF.

J is TRBJ2-7 and V is TRBV5-8; D unresolved. From germline, CDR1 is SGHTS and CDR2 YDEGEE. Deletions cut 0 bases from V and 4 bases from J, with 11 bases between. The length of the CDR3 is 14 residues. DNA of the CDR3: TGTGCCAGCAGCTTGGCAGAGAATCGATACGAGCAGTACTTC. Translated: CASSLAENRYEQYF.

At least ten counts were recorded for this clonotype. The chain is built from TRBV2 and TRBJ1-5; TRBD1 aligns across 8 bases. The V gene's germline CDR1 is SNHLY and CDR2 FYNNEI. The ends lost 7 bases at V and 1 base at J; junction bases unmatched: 3. CDR3 length equals 14 residues. The CDR3 DNA reads as TGTGCCAGCATGGACAGGGAAAGCAATCAGCCCCAGCATTTT. It specifies CASMDRESNQPQHF.

This clonotype came up many times. This chain links TRBV20-1 with TRBJ1-1; D is ambiguous. V lost 0 bases and J lost 6, with 8 bases in between. This CDR3 comprises 12 residues. In germline, CDR1 is DFQATT, CDR2 SNEGSKA (reference sequence). The CDR3 DNA sequence: TGCAGTGCTAGAGAAGGTTGGGCTGAAGCTTTCTTT. Its protein product is CSAREGWAEAFF.

This clonotype was detected many times. The V call is TRBV18, the J call TRBJ2-3, with 7 bases that match TRBD1. Per the germline V gene, CDR1 is KGHSH and CDR2 is LQKENI. J was trimmed by 0 bases and V by 1 base; bases with no gene match: 4. The CDR3 runs 16 residues. CDR3 residues: CASSPLPGQSTDTQYF. In DNA form, the CDR3 reads TGTGCCAGCTCACCACTCCCGGGACAGAGCACAGATACGCAGTATTTT.

With respect to this clonotype: Being one base from a much bigger clone, this may be a read error. This chain uses TRBV12-3 or TRBV12-4 with TRBJ2-5, with D unresolved. The CDR3 contains 13 residues. CDR3 loop: CASSFYWEEAQYF. CDR3 in DNA: TGTGCCAGCAGTTTCTATTGGGAAGAGGCCCAGTACTTC.

This clonotype came up many times. In nucleotides, the CDR3 is TGTGCCAGCAGAAAGACGAGCAATCAGCCCCAGCATTTT. Its translation: CASRKTSNQPQHF. V is TRBV12-3 or TRBV12-4 and J is TRBJ1-5; D not resolved. The V end lost 6 bases, the J end lost 1 base, and 7 bases lay between the germline ends. This CDR3 comprises 13 residues.

The gene calls are TRBV5-8 and TRBJ2-1; 11 nucleotides line up with TRBD2. Germline trimming cut 0 bases from V and 9 bases from J; bases unmatched to any gene: 5. Looked up from germline, CDR1 is SGHTS and CDR2 is YDEGEE. This CDR3 has 15 amino acids. CDR3 loop: CASSLASGGPGEQFF. As DNA, the CDR3 is TGTGCCAGCAGCTTGGCTAGCGGGGGGCCGGGTGAGCAGTTCTTC.

This clonotype was counted ten times or more. The V gene is TRBV6-7, the J gene TRBJ2-7; D remains ambiguous. TRBV6-7 is placed among ORFs of uncertain function. The V end was cut by 3 bases, the J end by 6 bases, with 12 bases between. CDR3 size: 13 residues. CDR3 sequence reads: CASSYKDLCEQYF. The CDR3 nucleotides read TGTGCCAGCAGTTATAAGGACCTTTGCGAGCAGTACTTC.

The J gene is TRBJ2-2, the V gene TRBV20-1; 8 bases line up with TRBD1. The CDR3 runs to 14 residues. Germline CDR1 reads DFQATT; CDR2 reads SNEGSKA (reference sequence). V lost 7 bases and J lost 1; bases outside the gene matches: 5. The CDR3 DNA is TGCAGTGTTGTGGACAGGGAGAACACCGGGGAGCTGTTTTTT. The encoded protein is CSVVDRENTGELFF.

This clonotype was seen many times. V is TRBV28 and J is TRBJ2-5; D is uncertain. The CDR3 covers 12 residues. From germline, CDR1 is MDHEN and CDR2 SYDVKM. V lost 6 bases, J lost 5 bases, and 10 bases lay in between. The CDR3 DNA follows: TGTGCCAGCAGCCTTAACAGTGAGACCCAGTACTTC. Translated: CASSLNSETQYF.

In this sample, this clonotype turned up many times. The rearrangement uses TRBV2 and TRBJ1-2, with D possibly TRBD1 on 5 matching bases. Germline CDR1 is SNHLY and CDR2 is FYNNEI. V dropped 8 bases and J dropped 7 bases, with 17 bases sitting between them. This CDR3 comprises 13 residues. CDR3 residues: CASLGGDFGGYTF. The CDR3 nucleotides read TGTGCCAGCTTGGGGGGGGATTTCGGTGGCTACACCTTC.

This clonotype was recorded at least ten times. The chain combines TRBV20-1 with TRBJ2-2; a possible D gene is TRBD1 (6 bases). This CDR3 contains 17 residues. The germline gives CDR1 DFQATT, CDR2 SNEGSKA (reference sequence). V lost 6 bases to trimming and J lost 5 bases, with 25 bases between them. The CDR3 sequence: CSATDTRGFRVTGELFF. The CDR3 nucleotides are TGCAGTGCCACTGACACAAGGGGGTTCAGGGTAACCGGGGAGCTGTTTTTT.

The table lists this clonotype with many counts. The gene calls are TRBV6-2 or TRBV6-3 and TRBJ1-1; D gene unclear. The CDR3 sequence is 16 residues long. The germline V gene encodes CDR1 MNHEY and CDR2 SVGEGT. With 0 bases removed from V and 2 bases from J, the gap between germline ends came to 13 bases. Here the CDR3 DNA reads TGTGCCAGCAGTTACTCGAGGGTTGTGCGAAACACTGAAGCTTTCTTT. Translating gives CASSYSRVVRNTEAFF.